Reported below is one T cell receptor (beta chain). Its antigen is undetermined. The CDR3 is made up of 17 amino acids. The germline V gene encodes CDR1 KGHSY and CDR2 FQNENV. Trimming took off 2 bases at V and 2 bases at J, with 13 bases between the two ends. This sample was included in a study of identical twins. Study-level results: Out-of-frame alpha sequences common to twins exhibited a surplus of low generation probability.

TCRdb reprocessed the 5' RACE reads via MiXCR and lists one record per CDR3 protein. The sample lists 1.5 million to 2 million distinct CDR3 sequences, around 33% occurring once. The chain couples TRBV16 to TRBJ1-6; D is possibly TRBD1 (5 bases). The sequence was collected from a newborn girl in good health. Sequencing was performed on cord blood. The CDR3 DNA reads TGTGCCAGCAGCCAAAATGGGGCCGGGGCCTATAATTCACCCCTCCACTTT. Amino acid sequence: CASSQNGAGAYNSPLHF.